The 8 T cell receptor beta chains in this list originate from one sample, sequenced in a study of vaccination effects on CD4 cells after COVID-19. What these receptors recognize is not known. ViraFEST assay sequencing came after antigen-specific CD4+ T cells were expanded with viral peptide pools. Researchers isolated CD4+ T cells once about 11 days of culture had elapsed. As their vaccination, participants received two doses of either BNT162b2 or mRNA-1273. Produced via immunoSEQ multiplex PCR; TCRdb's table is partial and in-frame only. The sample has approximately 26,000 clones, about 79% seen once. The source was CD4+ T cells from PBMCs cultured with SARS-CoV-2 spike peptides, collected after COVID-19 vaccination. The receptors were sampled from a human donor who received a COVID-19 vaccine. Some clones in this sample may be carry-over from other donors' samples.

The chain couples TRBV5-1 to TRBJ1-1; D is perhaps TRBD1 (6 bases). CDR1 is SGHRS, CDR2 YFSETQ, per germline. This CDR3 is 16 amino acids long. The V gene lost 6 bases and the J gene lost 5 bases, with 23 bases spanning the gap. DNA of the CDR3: TGCGCCAGCACCCAAGACTTAGGGGGGCTAGGTACTGAAGCTTTCTTT. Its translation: CASTQDLGGLGTEAFF.

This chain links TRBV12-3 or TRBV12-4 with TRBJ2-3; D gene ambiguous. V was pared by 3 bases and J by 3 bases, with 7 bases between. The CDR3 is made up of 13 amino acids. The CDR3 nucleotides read TGTGCCAGCAGTTTCGGCGAAACAGATACGCAGTATTTT. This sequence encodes CASSFGETDTQYF.

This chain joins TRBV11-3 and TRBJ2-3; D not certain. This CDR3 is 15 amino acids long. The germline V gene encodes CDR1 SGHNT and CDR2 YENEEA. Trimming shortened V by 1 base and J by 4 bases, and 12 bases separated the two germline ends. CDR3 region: CASSLGNRVADTQYF. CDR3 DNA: TGTGCCAGCAGCTTAGGCAACAGAGTGGCAGATACGCAGTATTTT.

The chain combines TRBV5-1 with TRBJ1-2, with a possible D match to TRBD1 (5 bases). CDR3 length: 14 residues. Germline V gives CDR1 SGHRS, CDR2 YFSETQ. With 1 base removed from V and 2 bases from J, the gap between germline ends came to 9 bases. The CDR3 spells CASSLNTGNYGYTF. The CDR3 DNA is TGCGCCAGCAGCTTGAATACAGGCAACTATGGCTACACCTTC.

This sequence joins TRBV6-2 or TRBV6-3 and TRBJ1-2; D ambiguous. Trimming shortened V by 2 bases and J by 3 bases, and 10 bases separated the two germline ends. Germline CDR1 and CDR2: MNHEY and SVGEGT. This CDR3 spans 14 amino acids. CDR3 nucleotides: TGTGCCAGCAGTTACGAGACCGTACACTATGGCTACACCTTC. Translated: CASSYETVHYGYTF.

The CDR3 reads CASKDSSITGELFF. In nucleotides, the CDR3 is TGTGCCAGCAAGGACAGCTCGATCACCGGGGAGCTGTTTTTT. J is TRBJ2-2 and V is TRBV19, with D possibly matching TRBD1 (6 bases). This CDR3 comprises 14 residues. Germline V gene data show CDR1 as LNHDA and CDR2 as SQIVND (reference sequence). Trimming shortened V by 9 bases and J by 4 bases, and 15 bases separated the two germline ends.

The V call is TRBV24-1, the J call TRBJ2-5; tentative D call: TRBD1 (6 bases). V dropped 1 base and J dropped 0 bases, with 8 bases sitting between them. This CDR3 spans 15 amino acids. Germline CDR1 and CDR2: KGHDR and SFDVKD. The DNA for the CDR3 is TGTGCCACCAGTGATTTAAGGGGGAACCAAGAGACCCAGTACTTC. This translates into CATSDLRGNQETQYF.

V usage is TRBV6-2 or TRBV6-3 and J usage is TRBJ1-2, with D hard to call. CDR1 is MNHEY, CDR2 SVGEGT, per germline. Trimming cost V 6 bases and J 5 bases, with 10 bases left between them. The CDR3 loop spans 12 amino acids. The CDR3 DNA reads TGTGCCAGCAGCGTCGGGAAGTATGGCTACACCTTC. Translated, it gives CASSVGKYGYTF.